This is a list of T cell receptor beta chains from one sample in a study of CD8+CD57+ T cells in acquired aplastic anemia. Each CDR3 protein gets one entry after TCRdb re-called the reads with MiXCR. This sample has hundreds of thousands of distinct CDR3 sequences, with under 40% found just once. Sequencing was performed on sorted CD4+, CD8+, or CD8+CD57+ T cells (not recorded which) from PBMCs. The receptors were gathered from a human donor with aplastic anemia. Both conserved end residues are part of each CDR3. The D gene is left open where the match is weak. Expanded clones are given a class, and other clones once, few, many or no size at all.

size,V,D,J,DNA,CDR3
many,TRBV19,-,TRBJ1-5,TGTGCCAGTAGTATTCAGGGTCAGCCCCAGCATTTT,CASSIQGQPQHF
many,TRBV20-1,TRBD1,TRBJ2-7,TGCAGTGCTAGTTGGACAGGGAATAGAGAGCAGTACTTC,CSASWTGNREQYF
-,TRBV7-9,-,TRBJ1-1,TGTGCCAGCAGCTTAGGATTGGGAAGGGGCACTGAAGCTTTCTTT,CASSLGLGRGTEAFF
-,TRBV7-9,-,TRBJ2-5,TGTGCCAGCAGCCGAGGTTGGGCAGAGACCCAGTACTTC,CASSRGWAETQYF
-,TRBV20-1,TRBD1,TRBJ1-1,TGCAGTCCAAGGACAGGGAACACTGAAGCTTTCTTT,CSPRTGNTEAFF
-,TRBV11-1,-,TRBJ2-4,TGTGCCAGCAGCTTAGAGACCAAAAACATTCAGTACTTC,CASSLETKNIQYF
many,TRBV29-1,-,TRBJ2-7,TGCAGAAGGACAGACGAGCAGTACTTC,CRRTDEQYF
-,TRBV6-1,-,TRBJ2-7,TGTGCCAGCTGGCCGCCGGGTATCAACGAGCAGTACTTC,CASWPPGINEQYF
-,TRBV5-1,-,TRBJ1-1,TGCGCCAGCAGCTTAGACGGACAGCGGAACACTGAAGCTTTCTTT,CASSLDGQRNTEAFF
-,TRBV10-3,-,TRBJ2-2,TGTGCCAGCAGTTACCAGCCCCCGGGACACTACACCGGGGAGCTGTTTTTT,CASSYQPPGHYTGELFF
-,TRBV29-1,-,TRBJ1-2,TGCAGCGTCGAACAGGGCTACCGCTCCGGCTACACCTTC,CSVEQGYRSGYTF
many,TRBV2,TRBD2,TRBJ2-2,TGTGCCAGCATCAGGACTAGCGCGAACACCGGGGAGCTGTTTTTT,CASIRTSANTGELFF
many,TRBV29-1,TRBD2,TRBJ2-5,TGCAGCGATACCGGGACTAGCGGGACGGAAGTCGGGACCCAGTACTTC,CSDTGTSGTEVGTQYF
few,TRBV19,-,TRBJ2-1,TGTGCCAGTAGTATCTTGCGGGCCTGGAGCTACAATGAGCAGTTCTTC,CASSILRAWSYNEQFF
few,TRBV6-5,-,TRBJ1-2,TGTGCCAGCAGTTATTTGGGGAGGGGAGGCTACACCTTC,CASSYLGRGGYTF
many,TRBV20-1,-,TRBJ1-6,TGCAGTGCTAGAGGGGCTCGGAATTCACCCCTCCACTTT,CSARGARNSPLHF
many,TRBV10-3,-,TRBJ1-5,TGTGCCATCAGAGAGGGTAATAGCAATCAGCCCCAGCATTTT,CAIREGNSNQPQHF